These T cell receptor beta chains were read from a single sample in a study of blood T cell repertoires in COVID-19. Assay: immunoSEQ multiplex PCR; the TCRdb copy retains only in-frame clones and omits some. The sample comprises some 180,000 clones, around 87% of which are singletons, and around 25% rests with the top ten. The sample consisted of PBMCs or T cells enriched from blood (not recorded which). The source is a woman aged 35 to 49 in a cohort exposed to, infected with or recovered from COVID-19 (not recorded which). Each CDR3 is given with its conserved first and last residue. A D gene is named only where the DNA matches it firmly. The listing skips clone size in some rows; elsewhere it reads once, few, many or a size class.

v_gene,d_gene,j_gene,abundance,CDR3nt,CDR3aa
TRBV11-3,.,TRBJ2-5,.,TGTGCCAGCAGCCCACACCAGGAAGGCCAAGAGACCCAGTACTTC,CASSPHQEGQETQYF
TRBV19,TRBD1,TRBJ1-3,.,TGTGCCAGTAGTATTGCCGGGACAGGGGCTGGAAACACCATATATTTT,CASSIAGTGAGNTIYF
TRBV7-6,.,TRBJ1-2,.,TGTGCCAGCAGCTTAGGCCAGGGCTATGGCTACACCTTC,CASSLGQGYGYTF
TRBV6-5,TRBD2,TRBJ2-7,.,TGTGCCAGCACCGGACTAGCGGGGGAGGTCTACGAGCAGTACTTC,CASTGLAGEVYEQYF
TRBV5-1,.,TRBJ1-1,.,TGCGCCAGCAGAGGGAGGGCGATGAACACTGAAGCTTTCTTT,CASRGRAMNTEAFF
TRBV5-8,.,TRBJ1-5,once,TGTGCCAGCAGCTTGGGCCAGACTTACAATCAGCCCCAGCATTTT,CASSLGQTYNQPQHF
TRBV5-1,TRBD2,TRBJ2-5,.,TGCGCCAGCAGGGGACTAGCGGGGGGAAGAGAGACCCAGTACTTC,CASRGLAGGRETQYF
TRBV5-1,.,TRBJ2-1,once,TGCGCCAGCAGGTTGGGTTCGGACACTTACAATGAGCAGTTCTTC,CASRLGSDTYNEQFF
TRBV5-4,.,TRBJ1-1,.,TGTGCCAGCAGCTTGGACCGAGTGGCTTTCTTT,CASSLDRVAFF
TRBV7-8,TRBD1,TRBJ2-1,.,TGTGCCAGCAGGAGGGACAGAAGCTCCTACAATGAGCAGTTCTTC,CASRRDRSSYNEQFF
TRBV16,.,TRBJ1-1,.,TGTGCCAGCAGCCAATCGGGGGGTTGGGCTGAAGCTTTCTTT,CASSQSGGWAEAFF
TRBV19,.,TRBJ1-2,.,TGTGCCAGTATTCACACCTATGGCTACACCTTC,CASIHTYGYTF
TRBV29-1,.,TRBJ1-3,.,TGCAGCTTTTCGTCAGGGGTCTCTGGAAACACCATATATTTT,CSFSSGVSGNTIYF
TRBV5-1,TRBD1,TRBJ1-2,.,TGCGCCAGCAGCTTGGCGAGTGACAGGGTAGGCAACTATGGCTACACCTTC,CASSLASDRVGNYGYTF
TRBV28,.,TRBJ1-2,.,TGTGCCAGCAGTTTGGGGACGGGGGGAGGATATGGCTACACCTTC,CASSLGTGGGYGYTF
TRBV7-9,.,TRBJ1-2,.,TGTGCCAGCAGCCCAGACAGCTATGGCTACACCTTC,CASSPDSYGYTF
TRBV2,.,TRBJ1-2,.,TGTGCCAGCAGTGGCGGGGGCGTTGGCTATGGCTACACCTTC,CASSGGGVGYGYTF
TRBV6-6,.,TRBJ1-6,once,TGTGCCAGCAGTCCGAATCCAGGGTACGGAAATTCACCCCTCCACTTT,CASSPNPGYGNSPLHF
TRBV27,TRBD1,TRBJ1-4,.,TGTGCCAGCCTATCCCCAGGGGGTAGGGCTAATGAAAAACTGTTTTTT,CASLSPGGRANEKLFF
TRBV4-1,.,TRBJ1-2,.,TGCGCCAGCCCTGGCACCAGCTATGGCTACACCTTC,CASPGTSYGYTF
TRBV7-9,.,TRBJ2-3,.,TGTGCCAGCAGCTTAATGGGCCTGGGAGATACGCAGTATTTT,CASSLMGLGDTQYF
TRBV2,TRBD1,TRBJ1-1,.,TGTGCCGGCAGGGGGGAGGCTGAAGCTTTCTTT,CAGRGEAEAFF
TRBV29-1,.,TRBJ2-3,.,TGCAGCGTTGAAGGCCGTAGGGGGACAGATACGCAGTATTTT,CSVEGRRGTDTQYF
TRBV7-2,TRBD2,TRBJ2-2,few,TGTGCCAGCAGCTTTCGGGAAGCGGGGACCGGGGAGCTGTTTTTT,CASSFREAGTGELFF
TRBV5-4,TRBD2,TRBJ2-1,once,TGTGCCAGCAGCTCGTGGACTAGCGGGGAGCAGTTCTTC,CASSSWTSGEQFF
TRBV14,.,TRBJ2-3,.,TGTGCCAGCAGCCCCCATACGGGGAGCTTGGTAGATACGCAGTATTTT,CASSPHTGSLVDTQYF
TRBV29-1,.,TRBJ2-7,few,TGCAGCGTGGTCAGCTCCTACGAGCAGTACTTC,CSVVSSYEQYF
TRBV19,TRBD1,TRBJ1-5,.,TGTGCCAGTAGACCCGGGACAGGTTTTTTCAATCAGCCCCAGCATTTT,CASRPGTGFFNQPQHF
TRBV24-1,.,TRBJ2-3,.,TGTGCCACCAGTTTCCAGGGAGATACGCAGTATTTT,CATSFQGDTQYF
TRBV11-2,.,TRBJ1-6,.,TGTGCCAGCAGCCCGGGGGGGGCGAATAATTCACCCCTCCACTTT,CASSPGGANNSPLHF
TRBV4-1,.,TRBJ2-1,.,TGCGCCAGCAGCCAAGTCCAGGAGGGAGGATCCTACAATGAGCAGTTCTTC,CASSQVQEGGSYNEQFF
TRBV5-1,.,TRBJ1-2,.,TGCGCCAGCAGCTTTCTCGACTATGGCTACACCTTC,CASSFLDYGYTF
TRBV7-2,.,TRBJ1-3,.,TGTGCCAGCAGCTTAGTTTCAGGGACTGGAAACACCATATATTTT,CASSLVSGTGNTIYF
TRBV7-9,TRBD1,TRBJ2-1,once,TGTGCCAGCAGCCAGGGGGCGCTTGAGCAGTTCTTC,CASSQGALEQFF
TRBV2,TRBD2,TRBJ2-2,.,TGTGCCAGCAGACTAGCGGGGGCGAACACCGGGGAGCTGTTTTTT,CASRLAGANTGELFF
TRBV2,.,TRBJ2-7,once,TGTGCCAGCAGTGCCGGACAAAGCGCCTACGAGCAGTACTTC,CASSAGQSAYEQYF
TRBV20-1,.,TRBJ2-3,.,TGCAGTGCTAGTCGGTCAGCCGCACAGGATACGCAGTATTTT,CSASRSAAQDTQYF
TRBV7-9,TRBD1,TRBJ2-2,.,TGTGCCAGCAGCTTAACTCCGGGACAGGGCACCGGGGAGCTGTTTTTT,CASSLTPGQGTGELFF
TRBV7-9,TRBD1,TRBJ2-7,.,TGTGCCAGCAGCTTAGGCGGACAGGGCAGCTACGAGCAGTACTTC,CASSLGGQGSYEQYF
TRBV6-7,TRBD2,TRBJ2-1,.,TGTGCCAGCAGTTTCACTAGCGGGAGCGATTACAATGAGCAGTTCTTC,CASSFTSGSDYNEQFF
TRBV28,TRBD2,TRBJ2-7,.,TGTGCCAGCAGTTTCCCCCTAGCGGGGGCTAACTACGAGCAGTACTTC,CASSFPLAGANYEQYF